This passage covers 24 T cell receptor beta chains from one sample sequenced in a study of graft-versus-host responses after intestinal transplantation. Assay: immunoSEQ multiplex PCR; the TCRdb copy retains only in-frame clones and omits some. The table shows almost 85,000 clones, with roughly nine tenths occurring only once. These receptors' antigens are unknown. This specimen consisted of unstimulated CD4+ T cells sorted from spleen or lymph node cells, obtained before intestinal transplant. The receptors were sampled from a human donor who received an intestinal transplant.

The chain combines TRBV4-3 with TRBJ1-1, with 8 positions matching TRBD1. V was pared by 6 bases and J by 5 bases, with 11 bases of the junction left unmatched. Germline V gene lookup returns CDR1 LGHNA and CDR2 YSLEER. The CDR3 runs 15 residues. CDR3 nucleotides: TGCGCCAGCAGTAACAGGGGGGGCGGGAAGACTGAAGCTTTCTTT. This encodes CASSNRGGGKTEAFF.

This sequence joins TRBV7-2 and TRBJ2-2; tentative D call: TRBD2 (7 bases). CDR1 is SGHTA and CDR2 is FQGNSA in the germline V gene. The CDR3 length is 15 residues. Trimming cost V 5 bases and J 6 bases, with 16 bases left between them. The CDR3 nucleotides are TGTGCCAGCAGCACCGCCGGGGGGCCCGCCGGGGAGCTGTTTTTT. Protein: CASSTAGGPAGELFF.

This chain connects TRBV11-2 to TRBJ1-4; D possibly corresponds to TRBD1 (5 bases). This CDR3 comprises 13 residues. Trimming pared 6 bases from V and 8 bases from J, leaving 13 bases between. Looked up from germline, CDR1 is SGHAT and CDR2 is FQNNGV. The CDR3 protein is CASRPQGNEKLFF. In DNA form, the CDR3 reads TGTGCCAGCAGGCCTCAGGGTAACGAAAAACTGTTTTTT.

This clone was recorded only once. J is TRBJ2-3 and V is TRBV18; perhaps TRBD1 as D (5 bases). CDR1 is KGHSH, CDR2 LQKENI, per germline. Trimming took 2 bases from V and 4 from J, leaving 16 bases between them. There are 16 residues in the CDR3. This chain's CDR3 is CASSPMQGLGSDTQYF. The CDR3 bases are TGTGCCAGCTCACCAATGCAGGGTTTAGGGTCAGATACGCAGTATTTT.

The rearrangement links TRBV9 to TRBJ1-2; D is unresolved. The V gene lost 0 bases and the J gene lost 5 bases, with 23 bases spanning the gap. The CDR3 consists of 18 residues. Germline CDR1 and CDR2: SGDLS and YYNGEE. CDR3 bases: TGTGCCAGCAGCGTAGACATAGGTGGAGAGACGGCCGAATATGGCTACACCTTC. The encoded protein is CASSVDIGGETAEYGYTF.

The chain combines TRBV7-2 with TRBJ2-1, with 9 bases identical to TRBD1. This CDR3 spans 14 amino acids. Looked up from germline, CDR1 is SGHTA and CDR2 is FQGNSA. V shed 6 bases, J shed 5 bases, and the junction held 5 bases outside the gene matches. CDR3 nucleotide sequence: TGTGCCAGCAGTGGGGACAGGGTGAACAATGAGCAGTTCTTC. Its protein is CASSGDRVNNEQFF.

In its sample, this clone was seen once. The chain has TRBV27 and TRBJ2-3; 9 positions match TRBD2. CDR1 is MNHEY, CDR2 SMNVEV, per germline (reference sequence). V was pared by 0 bases and J by 7 bases, with 11 bases of the junction left unmatched. The CDR3 is made up of 17 amino acids. The CDR3 loop is CASSLSAMAGGRNTQYF. Here the CDR3 DNA reads TGTGCCAGCAGTTTATCGGCTATGGCGGGGGGGCGGAATACGCAGTATTTT.

The rearrangement links TRBV19 to TRBJ1-5; TRBD1 aligns across 7 bases. The junction had 2 bases not matched to a gene; V was cut back by 4 bases and J by 2 bases. The CDR3 length is 14 residues. Germline loops: CDR1 LNHDA, CDR2 SQIVND (reference sequence). This chain's CDR3 is CASSNTGGNQPQHF. The CDR3 nucleotides are TGTGCCAGTAGTAACACAGGGGGCAATCAGCCCCAGCATTTT.

V gene TRBV2 combines with J gene TRBJ2-2; 11 nucleotides align to TRBD1. V gave up 2 bases and J gave up 7 bases; unmatched junction bases: 15. CDR1 and CDR2 from the germline V gene are SNHLY and FYNNEI. This CDR3 contains 19 residues. The CDR3 sequence: CASSEPLERTGGWGGELFF. DNA for the CDR3: TGTGCCAGCAGTGAACCACTCGAAAGGACAGGGGGCTGGGGCGGGGAGCTGTTTTTT.

The chain joins TRBV7-2 to TRBJ2-7; 9 bases line up with TRBD2. Germline CDR1 and CDR2: SGHTA and FQGNSA. The CDR3 runs 18 residues. The V gene end was trimmed by 1 base and the J gene end by 0 bases; junction bases not matched to a gene: 10. The CDR3 bases are TGTGCCAGCAGCTTAGTTTTGCTAGCGGGATGGAGCTCCTACGAGCAGTACTTC. It specifies CASSLVLLAGWSSYEQYF. Full variable domain (remainder filled in from reference TRBV7-2 and TRBJ2-7): GAGVSQSPSNKVTEKGKDVELRCDPISGHTALYWYRQSLGQGLEFLIYFQGNSAPDKSGLPSDRFSAERTGGSVSTLTIQRTQQEDSAVYLCASSLVLLAGWSSYEQYFGPGTRLTVT.

This chain uses TRBV4-3 with TRBJ1-3; D is ambiguous. The CDR3 is 17 residues long. Germline assignment: CDR1 LGHNA and CDR2 YSLEER. V lost 1 base to trimming and J lost 0 bases, with 13 bases between them. The CDR3 coding sequence is TGCGCCAGCAGCCAAGGTACAACCCGATTCTCTGGAAACACCATATATTTT. This translates into CASSQGTTRFSGNTIYF.

The chain links TRBV2 to TRBJ1-6; possibly TRBD1 for D (5 bases). The CDR3 loop spans 14 amino acids. V lost 11 bases and J 5 bases, leaving 16 bases between the germline ends. Per germline, CDR1 SNHLY and CDR2 FYNNEI. The CDR3 DNA sequence: TGTGCCCGCTCGATGACAGCTAATAATTCACCCCTCCACTTT. Translation gives CARSMTANNSPLHF.

This sequence joins TRBV7-2 and TRBJ1-3, with no clear D. Trimming left V 5 bases short and J 0 bases short, with 17 bases between. This CDR3 contains 17 residues. Germline lookup yields CDR1 SGHTA and CDR2 FQGNSA. The CDR3 here is CASSLIPPASSGNTIYF. In DNA, the CDR3 is TGTGCCAGCAGCCTCATCCCCCCTGCGAGCTCTGGAAACACCATATATTTT.

The J gene is TRBJ2-5, the V gene TRBV11-3, with 9 positions matching TRBD2. This CDR3 has 16 residues. Germline V gene data show CDR1 as SGHNT and CDR2 as YENEEA. J gave up 4 bases and V 3 bases, and 9 bases lay outside the gene matches. DNA for the CDR3: TGTGCCAGCAGCTTTTCAGAAGCGGGGGGCCGAGAGACCCAGTACTTC. As protein: CASSFSEAGGRETQYF.

The rearrangement uses TRBV11-2 and TRBJ2-5; no clear D gene. This CDR3 region has 13 residues. The V gene's germline CDR1 is SGHAT and CDR2 FQNNGV. The V end was cut by 1 base, the J end by 4 bases, with 7 bases between. DNA of the CDR3: TGTGCCAGCAGCTTAGCTAGAGGAGAGACCCAGTACTTC. Amino acids: CASSLARGETQYF.

The rearrangement joins TRBV6-5 to TRBJ1-2; D possibly corresponds to TRBD1 (6 bases). The CDR3 extends over 14 amino acids. V shed 6 bases and J shed 4 bases, with 15 bases lying between them. The V gene's germline CDR1 is MNHEY and CDR2 SVGAGI. The CDR3 here is CASRSGVNPYGYTF. The CDR3 DNA reads as TGTGCCAGCAGATCAGGGGTGAATCCCTATGGCTACACCTTC.

The chain carries TRBV5-1 and TRBJ2-6, with D uncertain. Germline CDR1 reads SGHRS; CDR2 reads YFSETQ. There are 16 residues in the CDR3. The V gene lost 0 bases and the J gene lost 4 bases, with 11 bases spanning the gap. CDR3 bases: TGCGCCAGCAGCTTGGCCTTAACTCGGGGGGCCAACGTCCTGACTTTC. It translates to CASSLALTRGANVLTF.

The rearrangement joins TRBV6-1 to TRBJ1-3, with D unresolved. With 7 bases removed from V and 4 bases from J, the gap between germline ends came to 14 bases. The CDR3 totals 14 residues. CDR1 MNHNS and CDR2 SASEGT come from the germline V gene. In DNA form, the CDR3 reads TGTGCCAGCATCAGAGACGAGGCGGGAAACACCATATATTTT. Its translation is CASIRDEAGNTIYF.

CDR3 in amino acids: CASSIVGRADQPQHF. The CDR3 DNA reads as TGTGCCAGTAGTATAGTAGGCAGGGCGGATCAGCCCCAGCATTTT. This sequence joins TRBV19 and TRBJ1-5, with D perhaps matching TRBD1 (5 bases). The ends were cut back, 1 base at V and 5 bases at J, with 12 bases in the middle. Germline assignment: CDR1 LNHDA and CDR2 SQIVND (reference sequence). CDR3 length: 15 amino acids.

This chain uses TRBV5-6 with TRBJ1-1; D is unclear. Germline CDR1 and CDR2: SGHDT and YYEEEE. Trimming stripped 4 bases from V and 10 bases from J, with 14 bases between. The CDR3 covers 12 residues. The CDR3 region has the DNA TGTGCCAGCAGCCCCCAAGGGAGCGGAGCTTTCTTT. The encoded protein is CASSPQGSGAFF.

The chain is built from TRBV18 and TRBJ1-5, with D maybe TRBD1 (6 bases). The V end lost 2 bases, the J end lost 4 bases, and 12 bases lay between the germline ends. This CDR3 comprises 15 residues. Germline assignment: CDR1 KGHSH and CDR2 LQKENI. DNA of the CDR3: TGTGCCAGCTCACCAACAGGGATTTGGAATCAGCCCCAGCATTTT. Translated: CASSPTGIWNQPQHF.

The V gene is TRBV7-9, the J gene TRBJ2-1; D is unresolved. The germline V gene has CDR1 SEHNR and CDR2 FQNEAQ (reference sequence). The CDR3 is 17 amino acids. Trimming removed 1 base at V and 8 bases at J, with 21 bases between. DNA of the CDR3: TGTGCCAGCAGCTTAGAGAGGTCGGCAGCCCTTAAGGATGAGCAGTTCTTC. Translated, it gives CASSLERSAALKDEQFF.

The J gene is TRBJ2-3, the V gene TRBV5-8, with D possibly TRBD1 on 6 matching bases. The CDR3 has 15 amino acids. Between the trimmed V and J ends, which lost 0 bases and 6 bases, there was a span of 14 bases. In germline, CDR1 is SGHTS, CDR2 YDEGEE. The CDR3: CASSLGGWTEDTQYF. DNA of the CDR3: TGTGCCAGCAGCTTGGGCGGATGGACAGAGGATACGCAGTATTTT.

The sample holds one count of this clone. V and J are TRBV5-4 and TRBJ1-2; possible D gene TRBD1, 6 bases. CDR1 and CDR2 (germline): SGHNT, YYREEE (reference sequence). CDR3 size: 15 residues. Trimming pared 0 bases from V and 0 bases from J, leaving 9 bases between. For the CDR3, the DNA is TGTGCCAGCAGCTTGGATGGGGACACTAACTATGGCTACACCTTC. Protein product: CASSLDGDTNYGYTF. Full variable domain (remainder filled in from reference TRBV5-4 and TRBJ1-2): ETGVTQSPTHLIKTRGQQVTLRCSSQSGHNTVSWYQQALGQGPQFIFQYYREEENGRGNFPPRFSGLQFPNYSSELNVNALELDDSALYLCASSLDGDTNYGYTFGSGTRLTVV.